Given below is one T cell receptor beta chain in context. This entry is derived from a study of blood T cell repertoires in COVID-19. Study-wide background: Acute-phase and convalescent COVID-19 samples originated in the United States, Italy and Spain.

Assay: immunoSEQ multiplex PCR; the TCRdb copy retains only in-frame clones and omits some. The table has 40,000 to 60,000 clones, roughly 83% seen once. The sequenced sample consisted of peripheral blood. The sequence derives from a man aged 45-65 years with active COVID-19.

In DNA, the CDR3 is TGTGCCAGCAGTTTATCGGACAGGGGGCATGGCTACACCTTC. Translated, it gives CASSLSDRGHGYTF. This sequence joins TRBV27 and TRBJ1-2, with TRBD1 matching 11 bases. The V gene's germline CDR1 is MNHEY and CDR2 SMNVEV (reference sequence). V lost 0 bases and J lost 6; bases outside the gene matches: 0. The CDR3 consists of 14 residues.